This T cell receptor beta chain was obtained from a study of neurological immune-mediated disorders. MiXCR, applied by TCRdb to the 5' RACE reads, yields one record per CDR3 protein. The sample has under 50,000 distinct CDR3 sequences, less than 15% seen once. The length of the CDR3 is 17 residues. Trimming at V came to 0 bases and at J to 10 bases, leaving 14 bases not matched to a gene. Germline CDR1 reads ENHRY; CDR2 reads SYGVKD. This clonotype was recorded at least ten times. Time point noted: longitudinal time-point 2. The chain joins TRBV10-3 to TRBJ2-1; TRBD2 agrees at 8 bases. The specimen sequenced was PBMCs. This clonotype was sampled from a male donor with HTLV-1-associated myelopathy (HAM/TSP). The CDR3 DNA follows: TGTGCCATCAGTGAGTCGAGACGGAGCGGGGGAAGTGAGGAGCAGTTCTTC. The encoded protein is CAISESRRSGGSEEQFF.